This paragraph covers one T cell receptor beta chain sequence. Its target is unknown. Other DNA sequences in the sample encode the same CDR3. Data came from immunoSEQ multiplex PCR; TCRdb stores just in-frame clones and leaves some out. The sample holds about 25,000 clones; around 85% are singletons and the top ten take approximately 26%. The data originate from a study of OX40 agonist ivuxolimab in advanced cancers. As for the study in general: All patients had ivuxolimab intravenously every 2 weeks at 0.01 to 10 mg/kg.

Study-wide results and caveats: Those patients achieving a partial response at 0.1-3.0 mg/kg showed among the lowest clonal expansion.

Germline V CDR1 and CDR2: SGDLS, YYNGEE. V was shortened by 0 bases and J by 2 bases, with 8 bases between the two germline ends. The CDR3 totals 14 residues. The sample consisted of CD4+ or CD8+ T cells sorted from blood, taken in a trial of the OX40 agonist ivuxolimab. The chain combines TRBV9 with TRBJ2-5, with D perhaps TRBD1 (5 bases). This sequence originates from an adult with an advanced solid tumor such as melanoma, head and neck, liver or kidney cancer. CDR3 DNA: TGTGCCAGCAGCGTAGGGCCAGGGCAAGAGACCCAGTACTTC. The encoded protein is CASSVGPGQETQYF.